The 20 T cell receptor beta chains given below trace back to one sample, sequenced in a study of CD8+ T cells in alopecia areata. Sequencing relied on a cDNA template that was reverse transcribed from extracted RNA. TCRdb's copy holds only in-frame clones and misses some; the assay was immunoSEQ multiplex PCR. The sample has 270,000 or so clones, 58% seen once. Specified treatment: oral pan-JAK inhibitor, 5-10 mg twice daily. The sample here was CD4+ T cells sorted from blood, taken at week 24, from a patient treated with tofacitinib. These receptors were obtained from a human donor with alopecia areata.

This clone was observed a handful of times. The CDR3: CASSDKGFGYEQYF. The CDR3 coding sequence is TGTGCCAGCTCCGACAAGGGATTCGGCTACGAGCAGTACTTC. The chain joins TRBV18 to TRBJ2-7, with D uncertain. Trimming pared 6 bases from V and 3 bases from J, leaving 15 bases between. Germline CDR1 reads KGHSH; CDR2 reads LQKENI. The CDR3 covers 14 residues.

Here the CDR3 reads CASSWDRQETQYF. The CDR3 nucleotides read TGTGCCAGCAGTTGGGACAGACAAGAGACCCAGTACTTC. This rearrangement joins TRBV6-1 to TRBJ2-5; 7 positions match TRBD1. V was clipped by 5 bases and J by 2 bases; unmatched bases: 2. CDR3 length: 13 amino acids. Germline V gene data show CDR1 as MNHNS and CDR2 as SASEGT.

This sequence joins TRBV7-2 and TRBJ2-4, with D hard to call. CDR1 and CDR2 (germline): SGHTA, FQGNSA. The length of the CDR3 is 15 residues. V lost 4 bases, J lost 0 bases, and 10 bases lay in between. The CDR3 bases are TGTGCCAGCAGCTCAACATCTATAGCCAAAAACATTCAGTACTTC. Its protein product is CASSSTSIAKNIQYF.

V usage is TRBV5-1 and J usage is TRBJ2-1; the D gene is possibly TRBD2 (6 bases). The germline V gene encodes CDR1 SGHRS and CDR2 YFSETQ. The CDR3 contains 13 residues. Trimming took 0 bases from V and 9 from J, leaving 10 bases between them. This chain's CDR3 is CASSLEWRGEQFF. Here the CDR3 DNA reads TGCGCCAGCAGCTTGGAGTGGAGGGGTGAGCAGTTCTTC.

V is TRBV28 and J is TRBJ2-2; TRBD2 aligns across 8 bases. The CDR3 spans 15 residues. V was clipped by 6 bases and J by 3 bases; unmatched bases: 6. Germline V gives CDR1 MDHEN, CDR2 SYDVKM. CDR3 sequence (DNA): TGTGCCAGCAGCTCCGGGACTAGAGACACCGGGGAGCTGTTTTTT. This gives the protein CASSSGTRDTGELFF.

This CDR3 is CASGEYTGELFF. The CDR3, as DNA: TGTGCCAGCGGAGAGTATACCGGGGAGCTGTTTTTT. The rearrangement links TRBV2 to TRBJ2-2, with D hard to call. The CDR3 length is 12 residues. Germline V gene sequence: CDR1 SNHLY, CDR2 FYNNEI. Trimming removed 8 bases at V and 5 bases at J, with 9 bases between.

The chain is built from TRBV30 and TRBJ2-7, with TRBD1 matching over 7 bases. Germline assignment: CDR1 GTSNPN and CDR2 SVGIG (reference sequence). The CDR3 runs to 18 residues. V lost 0 bases and J lost 9; bases outside the gene matches: 23. CDR3 DNA: TGTGCCTGGAGTGTGCGAACCGGGACAGCTGGCCCTACGAGTAGGCAGTACTTC. Translated: CAWSVRTGTAGPTSRQYF.

This chain joins TRBV7-2 and TRBJ2-5; unclear D gene. This CDR3 is 13 amino acids long. V was trimmed by 2 bases and J by 3 bases, leaving 7 bases between them. CDR1 is SGHTA and CDR2 is FQGNSA in the germline V gene. The CDR3 DNA follows: TGTGCCAGCAGCTTACAAGTTGAAGAGACCCAGTACTTC. It specifies CASSLQVEETQYF.

This chain links TRBV27 with TRBJ1-6, with TRBD1 as a possible D gene (5 bases). The CDR3 extends over 16 amino acids. CDR1 MNHEY and CDR2 SMNVEV come from the germline V gene (reference sequence). Trimming stripped 4 bases from V and 0 bases from J, with 10 bases between. In DNA form, the CDR3 reads TGTGCCAGCAGTTCATCAGGGAGCTCCTATAATTCACCCCTCCACTTT. Its protein product is CASSSSGSSYNSPLHF.

The chain has TRBV29-1 and TRBJ1-2, with TRBD1 matching over 7 bases. The CDR3 is 12 amino acids. After removal of 3 bases from V and 6 bases from J, the junction contained 4 bases not matched to a gene. The germline V gene encodes CDR1 SQVTM and CDR2 ANQGSEA. CDR3 region: CSVEGTANGYTF. The CDR3 region has the DNA TGCAGCGTTGAGGGGACAGCGAATGGCTACACCTTC.

This chain uses TRBV29-1 with TRBJ2-3; D ambiguous. CDR1 is SQVTM and CDR2 is ANQGSEA in the germline V gene. The CDR3 is 15 amino acids. Deletions cut 3 bases from V and 0 bases from J, with 13 bases between. The CDR3 loop is CSVDSLSDSTDTQYF. CDR3 DNA sequence: TGCAGCGTTGACAGCCTTTCCGATAGCACAGATACGCAGTATTTT.

The chain carries TRBV7-2 and TRBJ2-5; TRBD1 aligns across 10 bases. This CDR3 region has 17 residues. J gave up 2 bases and V 5 bases, and 11 bases lay outside the gene matches. Germline CDR1 and CDR2: SGHTA and FQGNSA. The CDR3 loop is CASSPRRGQGIQETQYF. In DNA, the CDR3 is TGTGCCAGCAGCCCAAGAAGGGGACAGGGGATTCAAGAGACCCAGTACTTC.

V gene TRBV6-5 combines with J gene TRBJ2-1; 9 bases map to TRBD1. J lost 1 base, V lost 0 bases, and 1 base had no gene match. Per the germline V gene, CDR1 is MNHEY and CDR2 is SVGAGI. The CDR3 has 16 residues. The CDR3, as DNA: TGTGCCAGCAGTTACTCGACAGGGGGATCCTACAATGAGCAGTTCTTC. Protein product: CASSYSTGGSYNEQFF.

The chain is built from TRBV10-3 and TRBJ1-6; 8 positions match TRBD1. Per germline, CDR1 ENHRY and CDR2 SYGVKD. V lost 7 bases to trimming and J lost 9 bases; unmatched junction nucleotides: 5. The CDR3 length is 13 residues. CDR3 in amino acids: CAINQGASSPLHF. DNA for the CDR3: TGTGCCATCAACCAGGGGGCAAGTTCACCCCTCCACTTT.

The rearrangement joins TRBV30 to TRBJ2-7; D possibly corresponds to TRBD1 (5 bases). Germline CDR1 is GTSNPN and CDR2 is SVGIG (reference sequence). The CDR3 has 14 residues. Trimming removed 8 bases at V and 0 bases at J, with 17 bases between. CDR3 region: CALLLDRNSYEQYF. CDR3 nucleotide sequence: TGTGCCCTATTGCTCGACAGAAACTCCTACGAGCAGTACTTC.

The V gene is TRBV5-1, the J gene TRBJ1-4; the D gene is possibly TRBD1 (5 bases). Germline CDR1 SGHRS, CDR2 YFSETQ. Trimming removed 4 bases from V and 6 bases from J, with 13 bases in between. The CDR3 length is 14 residues. The CDR3 is CASSMGLKDEKLFF. CDR3 DNA: TGCGCCAGCAGCATGGGACTCAAGGATGAAAAACTGTTTTTT.

This chain links TRBV30 with TRBJ2-5, with D perhaps given as TRBD1 or TRBD2 (5 bases each). The CDR3 covers 12 residues. V lost 0 bases to trimming and J lost 9 bases, with 11 bases between them. Per the germline V gene, CDR1 is GTSNPN and CDR2 is SVGIG (reference sequence). This chain's CDR3 is CAWSVGRGPQYF. CDR3 DNA: TGTGCCTGGAGTGTAGGTAGGGGACCCCAGTACTTC.

CDR3 nucleotides: TGCGCCAGCAGCTTGGACAGGCCAACCGGGGAGCTGTTTTTT. Translating it yields CASSLDRPTGELFF. J is TRBJ2-2 and V is TRBV5-1, with D perhaps matching TRBD1 (5 bases). The CDR3 totals 14 residues. V lost 0 bases to trimming and J lost 5 bases, with 8 bases between them. Per germline, CDR1 SGHRS and CDR2 YFSETQ.

This clone was recorded a few times. The chain links TRBV29-1 to TRBJ1-1; TRBD1 might be the D (5 bases). Germline lookup yields CDR1 SQVTM and CDR2 ANQGSEA. This CDR3 contains 12 residues. The V gene lost 5 bases and the J gene lost 3 bases, with 10 bases spanning the gap. CDR3 amino acids: CSVSWGDTEAFF. The CDR3 region has the DNA TGCAGCGTTTCGTGGGGGGACACTGAAGCTTTCTTT.

This sequence joins TRBV15 and TRBJ2-5; the D is unclear. The CDR3 loop spans 14 amino acids. Per the germline V gene, CDR1 is LNHNV and CDR2 is YYDKDF (reference sequence). The V and J ends lost 3 bases and 5 bases respectively, with 13 bases between them. CDR3 nucleotides: TGTGCCACCAGCAGCACCGAACGTGGGGAGACCCAGTACTTC. Translating gives CATSSTERGETQYF.